The 18 T cell receptor beta chains listed next were all sequenced from one sample in a study of blood T cells in healthy people across ages. The second PCR ran roughly 7 to 12 cycles with a sample-barcoded 5' primer and J-beta primers. TCRdb analysed the 5' RACE reads with MiXCR anew, one entry per CDR3 protein. The sample includes roughly 800,000 distinct CDR3 sequences, just under 25% of them seen just once. This sample was also put to use in a study of T cells of mothers and their children.

Source material: blood. The receptors derive from a boy between 10 and 17 years old in good health.

This clonotype appeared a few times. The rearrangement joins TRBV2 to TRBJ1-4; D ambiguous. CDR1 SNHLY and CDR2 FYNNEI come from the germline V gene. This CDR3 comprises 14 residues. The V and J ends lost 6 bases and 4 bases respectively, with 12 bases between them. CDR3 residues: CASRRTGDNEKLFF. The CDR3 coding sequence is TGTGCCAGCAGACGGACGGGTGATAATGAAAAACTGTTTTTT.

This rearrangement joins TRBV4-1 to TRBJ2-7; TRBD2 matches at 11 bases. The CDR3 has 18 amino acids. CDR1 MGHRA and CDR2 YSYEKL come from the germline V gene. V lost 1 base and J lost 1; bases outside the gene matches: 9. The CDR3 DNA sequence: TGCGCCAGCAGCCAAGGGGGGCTAGCGGGAGGAGCATCCTACGAGCAGTACTTC. Residues: CASSQGGLAGGASYEQYF.

The rearrangement uses TRBV29-1 and TRBJ2-5, with D possibly TRBD1 on 5 matching bases. Germline values: CDR1 SQVTM, CDR2 ANQGSEA. V lost 3 bases, J lost 2 bases, and 10 bases lay in between. The CDR3 has 13 residues. DNA of the CDR3: TGCAGCGTTGATAAGGGGAATCAAGAGACCCAGTACTTC. Protein product: CSVDKGNQETQYF.

CDR3 sequence reads: CASSLASDRGDETQYF. CDR3 bases: TGCGCCAGCAGCTTGGCCTCGGACAGGGGCGATGAGACCCAGTACTTC. J is TRBJ2-5 and V is TRBV5-1; TRBD1 agrees at 9 bases. CDR1 is SGHRS and CDR2 is YFSETQ in the germline V gene. Trimming removed 0 bases from V and 5 bases from J; junction bases left unmatched: 8. The CDR3 loop spans 16 amino acids.

This clonotype has ten or more counts. The chain combines TRBV5-1 with TRBJ1-4; perhaps TRBD1 as D (5 bases). V was pared by 4 bases and J by 4 bases, with 11 bases between. The CDR3 runs 14 residues. Germline CDR1 reads SGHRS; CDR2 reads YFSETQ. CDR3: CASSRGEGNEKLFF. The CDR3 DNA follows: TGCGCCAGCAGCCGAGGGGAGGGTAATGAAAAACTGTTTTTT.

The J gene is TRBJ1-1, the V gene TRBV6-5; D not certain. Germline-derived CDR1 and CDR2 are MNHEY and SVGAGI. V lost 7 bases and J 6 bases, leaving 15 bases between the germline ends. The CDR3 sequence is 13 residues long. CDR3 in DNA: TGTGCCAGCAATGTGCGTCCTCACGCTGAAGCTTTCTTT. As protein: CASNVRPHAEAFF.

CDR3 sequence reads: CASRVVGRMNTEAFF. The CDR3 bases are TGTGCCAGCAGGGTGGTGGGACGGATGAACACTGAAGCTTTCTTT. The V and J genes are TRBV7-9 and TRBJ1-1, with D perhaps matching TRBD1 (5 bases). V shed 6 bases and J shed 0 bases, with 14 bases lying between them. The CDR3 is made up of 15 amino acids. Per the germline V gene, CDR1 is SEHNR and CDR2 is FQNEAQ (reference sequence).

This clonotype turned up a few times. The genes are TRBV27 and TRBJ2-5; TRBD1 matches at 7 bases. Germline V gives CDR1 MNHEY, CDR2 SMNVEV (reference sequence). The junction had 9 bases not matched to a gene; V was cut back by 3 bases and J by 2 bases. CDR3 length equals 16 residues. The CDR3 sequence: CASSLGASGGQETQYF. CDR3 DNA: TGTGCCAGCAGTTTGGGTGCCTCAGGGGGACAAGAGACCCAGTACTTC.

The chain combines TRBV5-1 with TRBJ2-1, with D unclear. CDR3 length: 15 residues. Germline V gene data show CDR1 as SGHRS and CDR2 as YFSETQ. V was pared by 0 bases and J by 10 bases, with 17 bases between. CDR3: CASSLAPLSAGEQFF. DNA for the CDR3: TGCGCCAGCAGCTTGGCCCCACTGAGTGCCGGGGAGCAGTTCTTC.

This clonotype has only a few counts. The chain employs TRBV28 and TRBJ2-7, with TRBD1 matching over 8 bases. V trimming: 5 bases; J trimming: 7 bases; junction bases outside the gene matches: 13. The CDR3 consists of 15 residues. CDR1 is MDHEN, CDR2 SYDVKM, per germline. The CDR3 sequence: CASSLDRGYRYEQYF. CDR3 coding DNA: TGTGCCAGCAGTCTCGACAGGGGATACCGCTATGAGCAGTACTTC. The whole variable domain, filled in from reference TRBV28 and TRBJ2-7, reads DVKVTQSSRYLVKRTGEKVFLECVQDMDHENMFWYRQDPGLGLRLIYFSYDVKMKEKGDIPEGYSVSREKKERFSLILESASTNQTSMYLCASSLDRGYRYEQYFGPGTRLTVT.

V usage is TRBV28 and J usage is TRBJ2-3; D remains ambiguous. V lost 5 bases and J lost 1, with 10 bases in between. The CDR3 is made up of 14 amino acids. CDR1 is MDHEN and CDR2 is SYDVKM in the germline V gene. The CDR3 sequence is CASSLRAGTDTQYF. CDR3 bases: TGTGCCAGCAGTCTTCGGGCGGGCACAGATACGCAGTATTTT.

The chain has TRBV4-3 and TRBJ2-1; 8 bases match TRBD2. Germline trimming cut 0 bases from V and 5 bases from J; bases unmatched to any gene: 9. The CDR3 spans 17 residues. The germline gives CDR1 LGHNA, CDR2 YSLEER. The CDR3 reads CASSQDVKREIHNEQFF. The CDR3 DNA is TGCGCCAGCAGCCAAGATGTTAAGCGGGAGATCCACAATGAGCAGTTCTTC.

The J gene is TRBJ1-2, the V gene TRBV5-1; 9 bases match TRBD1. CDR3 size: 16 residues. The J segment lost 6 bases and the V segment lost 1 base, leaving 10 bases of the junction unmatched. In germline, CDR1 is SGHRS, CDR2 YFSETQ. The CDR3 sequence is CASSLFYGTGNDGYTF. CDR3 sequence (DNA): TGCGCCAGCAGCTTGTTCTACGGGACAGGGAACGATGGCTACACCTTC.

The V gene is TRBV7-6, the J gene TRBJ2-7; D possibly matches TRBD1 or TRBD2 (5 bases each). Germline CDR1 is SGHVS and CDR2 is FNYEAQ. The CDR3 extends over 15 amino acids. V was pared by 6 bases and J by 3 bases, with 18 bases between. As DNA, the CDR3 is TGTGCCAGCAGTCCGACGAGGGACCTGATCTACGAGCAGTACTTC. Amino acid sequence: CASSPTRDLIYEQYF. The whole variable domain, filled in from reference TRBV7-6 and TRBJ2-7, reads GAGVSQSPRYKVTKRGQDVALRCDPISGHVSLYWYRQALGQGPEFLTYFNYEAQQDKSGLPNDRFSAERPEGSISTLTIQRTEQRDSAMYRCASSPTRDLIYEQYFGPGTRLTVT.

The V and J genes are TRBV25-1 and TRBJ2-1; D remains unclear. Germline V lookup: CDR1 MGHDK, CDR2 SYGVNS. Trimming took off 3 bases at V and 6 bases at J, with 3 bases between the two ends. The CDR3 totals 11 residues. DNA for the CDR3: TGTGCCAGCAGTGACTCCAATGAGCAGTTCTTC. Its translation: CASSDSNEQFF.

In its sample, this clonotype was seen a few times. The chain carries TRBV6-5 and TRBJ1-4; D is undetermined. Germline-derived CDR1 and CDR2 are MNHEY and SVGAGI. Trimming took off 0 bases at V and 8 bases at J, with 13 bases between the two ends. The CDR3 covers 15 residues. In nucleotides, the CDR3 is TGTGCCAGCAGTTACTCGTCAGGCGGTGGGGAAAAACTGTTTTTT. Translated, it gives CASSYSSGGGEKLFF.

The chain uses TRBV4-3 and TRBJ2-2; D call uncertain. CDR1 LGHNA and CDR2 YSLEER come from the germline V gene. V was trimmed by 0 bases and J by 3 bases, leaving 11 bases between them. The CDR3 covers 16 residues. Here the CDR3 DNA reads TGCGCCAGCAGCCAAGATTCCGGTACTGACACCGGGGAGCTGTTTTTT. It yields the protein CASSQDSGTDTGELFF.

V is TRBV28 and J is TRBJ2-3; TRBD1 agrees at 9 bases. The germline CDR1 and CDR2 sequences are MDHEN and SYDVKM. V lost 10 bases and J lost 6; bases outside the gene matches: 8. This CDR3 region has 13 residues. The DNA for the CDR3 is TGTGCCACTACCGGACAGGGGCGTGATACGCAGTATTTT. Translation: CATTGQGRDTQYF.